The 18 T cell receptor beta chains given below trace back to one sample, sequenced in a study of blood T cell repertoires in COVID-19. Clones were sequenced by immunoSEQ multiplex PCR, and TCRdb holds only the in-frame ones, with some missing. The sample includes approximately 100,000 clones, about 88% seen only once; the top ten take 2.1%. Sequencing was done on a sample of peripheral blood. Every receptor here comes from a human donor in a cohort sampled during active COVID-19.

V gene TRBV6-6 combines with J gene TRBJ2-7; D is possibly TRBD1 (6 bases). The CDR3 sequence is 15 residues long. Trimming took 6 bases from V and 0 from J, leaving 15 bases between them. Looked up from germline, CDR1 is MNHNY and CDR2 is SVGAGI (reference sequence). Here the CDR3 DNA reads TGTGCCAGCAGCTCTGGACAGCTTAGCTCCTACGAGCAGTACTTC. It encodes CASSSGQLSSYEQYF.

This rearrangement joins TRBV5-5 to TRBJ2-6, with a weak D call TRBD1 (5 bases). The CDR3 consists of 19 residues. Germline loops: CDR1 SGHKS, CDR2 YYEKEE (reference sequence). V was shortened by 6 bases and J by 1 base, with 23 bases between the two germline ends. For the CDR3, the DNA is TGTGCCAGCACCCAACTTACAGGTTCTTCCCTTTCTGGGGCCAACGTCCTGACTTTC. It yields the protein CASTQLTGSSLSGANVLTF.

The chain is built from TRBV6-2 or TRBV6-3 and TRBJ2-3; 7 bases are shared with TRBD2. The CDR3 is made up of 17 amino acids. With 2 bases clipped from V and 0 bases from J, the junction kept 8 bases outside the gene matches. Germline CDR1 is MNHEY and CDR2 is SVGEGT. The DNA of the CDR3 is TGTGCCAGCAGTTACAGCGGGGCCCCACGGAGCACAGATACGCAGTATTTT. This sequence encodes CASSYSGAPRSTDTQYF.

This sequence joins TRBV6-6 and TRBJ1-3, with unresolved D. Germline V gene lookup returns CDR1 MNHNY and CDR2 SVGAGI (reference sequence). The ends were cut back, 5 bases at V and 0 bases at J, with 11 bases in the middle. The CDR3 is 15 amino acids. The CDR3 DNA is TGTGCCAGCAGTCTCGACAAGAGCTCTGGAAACACCATATATTTT. Residues: CASSLDKSSGNTIYF.

V gene TRBV5-6 combines with J gene TRBJ2-3; TRBD2 matches at 12 bases. Germline lookup yields CDR1 SGHDT and CDR2 YYEEEE. The CDR3 sequence is 16 residues long. V lost 0 bases and J lost 5; bases outside the gene matches: 4. The CDR3 DNA sequence: TGTGCCAGCAGCTTGGCACTAGCGGGAGGAGGAGATACGCAGTATTTT. Encoded protein: CASSLALAGGGDTQYF.

The chain is built from TRBV18 and TRBJ1-2, with D tentatively TRBD1 (6 bases). V was pared by 3 bases and J by 3 bases, with 11 bases between. Germline CDR1 is KGHSH and CDR2 is LQKENI. There are 14 residues in the CDR3. The CDR3, as DNA: TGTGCCAGCTCACCGACGGACAGAGACTATGGCTACACCTTC. It translates to CASSPTDRDYGYTF.

This chain links TRBV6-1 with TRBJ2-7; a weak D match, TRBD1 (5 bases). Per germline, CDR1 MNHNS and CDR2 SASEGT. The V end was cut by 2 bases, the J end by 4 bases, with 12 bases between. The CDR3 has 14 residues. The CDR3 here is CASSERPGFYEQYF. DNA of the CDR3: TGTGCCAGCAGTGAAAGGCCAGGGTTTTACGAGCAGTACTTC.

J is TRBJ2-3 and V is TRBV7-6; TRBD2 is a possible D gene (5 bases). The CDR3 is made up of 15 amino acids. CDR1 is SGHVS and CDR2 is FNYEAQ in the germline V gene. The V end lost 4 bases, the J end lost 2 bases, and 13 bases lay between the germline ends. The CDR3 DNA reads as TGTGCCAGCAGCTCGGACGGAGGACTCACAGATACGCAGTATTTT. This gives the protein CASSSDGGLTDTQYF.

This chain uses TRBV5-1 with TRBJ1-1; 9 bases are shared with TRBD1. Germline V gene data show CDR1 as SGHRS and CDR2 as YFSETQ. This CDR3 comprises 14 residues. The ends lost 5 bases at V and 8 bases at J; junction bases unmatched: 10. CDR3 loop: CASRSLTGGVEAFF. The CDR3 bases are TGCGCCAGCAGATCCCTAACAGGGGGCGTGGAAGCTTTCTTT.

The V call is TRBV3-1 (or the pseudogene TRBV3-2), the J call TRBJ1-4, with 7 bases aligning to TRBD1. With V trimmed by 4 bases and J by 7 bases, 3 bases remained unmatched. The V gene's germline CDR1 is LGHDT and CDR2 YNNKEL (reference sequence). The CDR3 is made up of 13 amino acids. The CDR3 spells CASSRGDSEKLFF. The CDR3 bases are TGTGCCAGCAGCCGAGGGGACAGTGAAAAACTGTTTTTT.

The rearrangement uses TRBV5-1 and TRBJ2-2, with D possibly TRBD2 on 7 matching bases. V was pared by 2 bases and J by 4 bases, with 18 bases between. Germline values: CDR1 SGHRS, CDR2 YFSETQ. The CDR3 sequence is 17 residues long. The CDR3 reads CASSFSAGARGTGELFF. DNA for the CDR3: TGCGCCAGCAGCTTTAGTGCGGGGGCCAGGGGCACCGGGGAGCTGTTTTTT.

The chain recombines TRBV6-5 with TRBJ2-3, with 8 positions matching TRBD1. J gave up 4 bases and V 8 bases, and 11 bases lay outside the gene matches. In germline, CDR1 is MNHEY, CDR2 SVGAGI. This CDR3 has 15 amino acids. CDR3 in DNA: TGTGCCAGCGTATTCGGACAGGGAAAGTCAGATACGCAGTATTTT. It specifies CASVFGQGKSDTQYF.

The V gene is TRBV24-1, the J gene TRBJ1-1, with 8 positions matching TRBD1. This CDR3 region has 14 residues. With V trimmed by 6 bases and J by 1 base, 3 bases remained unmatched. Germline V gene lookup returns CDR1 KGHDR and CDR2 SFDVKD. The DNA of the CDR3 is TGTGCCACCAGTTCTACAGGGGGGAACACTGAAGCTTTCTTT. Residues: CATSSTGGNTEAFF.

The chain couples TRBV28 to TRBJ1-5; D may be TRBD1 (6 bases). The ends were cut back, 4 bases at V and 5 bases at J, with 24 bases in the middle. The germline CDR1 and CDR2 sequences are MDHEN and SYDVKM. The CDR3 sequence is 18 residues long. This chain's CDR3 is CASSSTTGLGVFDQPQHF. CDR3 coding DNA: TGTGCCAGCAGTTCCACGACAGGTTTGGGGGTATTTGATCAGCCCCAGCATTTT.

The chain is built from TRBV19 and TRBJ1-1; 9 bases fit TRBD1. The CDR3 has 16 amino acids. Germline V lookup: CDR1 LNHDA, CDR2 SQIVND (reference sequence). V lost 4 bases, J lost 5 bases, and 11 bases stayed unmatched. The CDR3: CASSTDRGGERTEAFF. In DNA, the CDR3 is TGTGCCAGTAGTACGGACAGGGGAGGAGAGAGAACTGAAGCTTTCTTT. The variable domain in full, completed from reference TRBV19 and TRBJ1-1, reads DGGITQSPKYLFRKEGQNVTLSCEQNLNHDAMYWYRQDPGQGLRLIYYSQIVNDFQKGDIAEGYSVSREKKESFPLTVTSAQKNPTAFYLCASSTDRGGERTEAFFGQGTRLTVV.

This chain connects TRBV18 to TRBJ2-7, with 9 bases aligning to TRBD1. Per the germline V gene, CDR1 is KGHSH and CDR2 is LQKENI. Germline trimming cut 6 bases from V and 3 bases from J; bases unmatched to any gene: 12. The CDR3 totals 16 residues. The CDR3 loop reads CASSTRRGQGLYEQYF. CDR3 in DNA: TGTGCCAGCTCTACACGGCGGGGACAGGGTCTCTACGAGCAGTACTTC.

The chain recombines TRBV19 with TRBJ2-3; no reliable D call. This CDR3 contains 12 residues. In germline, CDR1 is LNHDA, CDR2 SQIVND (reference sequence). The V gene lost 6 bases and the J gene lost 0 bases, with 4 bases spanning the gap. The CDR3 bases are TGTGCCAGTAGCCCTAGCACAGATACGCAGTATTTT. This sequence encodes CASSPSTDTQYF.

The chain employs TRBV19 and TRBJ2-1, with 11 nucleotides matching TRBD2. This CDR3 is 15 amino acids long. CDR1 and CDR2 (germline): LNHDA, SQIVND (reference sequence). With V trimmed by 3 bases and J by 6 bases, 4 bases remained unmatched. This chain's CDR3 is CASSMGTSGSNEQFF. In DNA, the CDR3 is TGTGCCAGTAGTATGGGGACTAGCGGTTCCAATGAGCAGTTCTTC.